This T cell receptor (beta chain) was captured by sequencing in a study of blood T cell repertoires in COVID-19. Profiled with immunoSEQ multiplex PCR; TCRdb holds only in-frame clones, not every one. The data contain 150,000 or so clones, roughly 80% of them singletons. This CDR3 is 13 amino acids long. Looked up from germline, CDR1 is LGHDT and CDR2 is YNNKEL (reference sequence). Trimming took 7 bases from V and 9 from J; bases not matched to a gene: 3. The J gene is TRBJ2-1, the V gene TRBV3-1 (or the pseudogene TRBV3-2); 13 nucleotides match TRBD2. Input material: PBMCs or T cells enriched from blood (not recorded which). This sequence was found in a man in his fifties or sixties who had recovered from COVID-19. CDR3 coding DNA: TGTGCCAGCAAACTAGCGGGAGGGGTTGAGCAGTTCTTC. Amino acids: CASKLAGGVEQFF.